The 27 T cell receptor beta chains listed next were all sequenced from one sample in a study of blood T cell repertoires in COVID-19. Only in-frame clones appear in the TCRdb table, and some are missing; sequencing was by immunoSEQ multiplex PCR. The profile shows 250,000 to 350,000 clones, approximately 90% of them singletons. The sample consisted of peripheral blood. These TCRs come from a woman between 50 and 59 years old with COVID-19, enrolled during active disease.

Here the CDR3 reads CASTTGRGNYGYTF. For the CDR3, the DNA is TGTGCCAGCACCACCGGTAGGGGTAACTATGGCTACACCTTC. J is TRBJ1-2 and V is TRBV28; TRBD1 might be the D (5 bases). The CDR3 covers 14 residues. V was trimmed by 7 bases and J by 1 base, leaving 13 bases between them. CDR1 and CDR2 (germline): MDHEN, SYDVKM.

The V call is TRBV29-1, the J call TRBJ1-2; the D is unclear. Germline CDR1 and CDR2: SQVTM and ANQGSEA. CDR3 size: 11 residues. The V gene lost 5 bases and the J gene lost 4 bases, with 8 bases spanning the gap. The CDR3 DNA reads TGCAGCGTTCGAGGGCTCTATGGCTACACCTTC. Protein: CSVRGLYGYTF.

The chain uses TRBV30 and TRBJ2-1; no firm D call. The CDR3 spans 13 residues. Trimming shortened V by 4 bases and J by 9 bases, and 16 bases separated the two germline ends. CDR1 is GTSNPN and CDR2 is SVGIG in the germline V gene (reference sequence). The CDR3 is CAWTATLLGEQFF. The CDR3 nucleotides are TGTGCCTGGACTGCGACTCTCCTTGGTGAGCAGTTCTTC.

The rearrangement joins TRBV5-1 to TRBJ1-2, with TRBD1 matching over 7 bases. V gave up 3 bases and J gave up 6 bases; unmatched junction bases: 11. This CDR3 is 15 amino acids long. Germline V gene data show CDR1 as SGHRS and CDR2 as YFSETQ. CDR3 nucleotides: TGCGCCAGCAGCTCCATGCCACAGGGGTTCGATGGCTACACCTTC. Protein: CASSSMPQGFDGYTF.

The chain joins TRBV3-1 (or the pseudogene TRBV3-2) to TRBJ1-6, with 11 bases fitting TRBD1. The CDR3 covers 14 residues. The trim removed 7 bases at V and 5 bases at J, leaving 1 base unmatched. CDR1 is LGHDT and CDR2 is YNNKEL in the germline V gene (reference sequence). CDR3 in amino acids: CASTDRGHNSPLHF. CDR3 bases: TGTGCCAGCACGGACAGGGGGCATAATTCACCCCTCCACTTT.

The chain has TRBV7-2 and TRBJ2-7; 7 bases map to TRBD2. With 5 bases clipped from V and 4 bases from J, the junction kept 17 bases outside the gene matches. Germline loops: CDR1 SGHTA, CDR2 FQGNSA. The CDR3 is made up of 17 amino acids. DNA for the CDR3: TGTGCCAGCAGCCCTTTAAGCGGGGCTAGAGCATCATACGAGCAGTACTTC. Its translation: CASSPLSGARASYEQYF.

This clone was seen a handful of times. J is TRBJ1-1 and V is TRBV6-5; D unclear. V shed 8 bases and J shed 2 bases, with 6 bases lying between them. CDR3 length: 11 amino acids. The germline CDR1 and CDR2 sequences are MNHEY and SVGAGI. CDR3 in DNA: TGTGCCAGCGAACTAAACACTGAAGCTTTCTTT. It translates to CASELNTEAFF.

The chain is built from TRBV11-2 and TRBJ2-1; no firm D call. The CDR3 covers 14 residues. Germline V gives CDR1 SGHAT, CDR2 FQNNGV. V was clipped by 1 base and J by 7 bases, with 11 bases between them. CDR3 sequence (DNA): TGTGCCAGCAGCTTAGTGTCCCAAATTAATGAGCAGTTCTTC. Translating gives CASSLVSQINEQFF.

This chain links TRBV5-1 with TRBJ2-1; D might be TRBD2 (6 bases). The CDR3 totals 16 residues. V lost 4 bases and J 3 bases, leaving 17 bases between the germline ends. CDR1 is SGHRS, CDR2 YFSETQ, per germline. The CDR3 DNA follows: TGCGCCAGCAGCCCTACCGGCCTAGCGAACTACAATGAGCAGTTCTTC. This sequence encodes CASSPTGLANYNEQFF. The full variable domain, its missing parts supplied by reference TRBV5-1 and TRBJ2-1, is KAGVTQTPRYLIKTRGQQVTLSCSPISGHRSVSWYQQTPGQGLQFLFEYFSETQRNKGNFPGRFSGRQFSNSRSEMNVSTLELGDSALYLCASSPTGLANYNEQFFGPGTRLTVL.

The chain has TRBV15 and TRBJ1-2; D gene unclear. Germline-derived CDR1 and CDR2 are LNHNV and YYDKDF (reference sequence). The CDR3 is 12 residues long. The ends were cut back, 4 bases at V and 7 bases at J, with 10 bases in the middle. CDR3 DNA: TGTGCCACCAGCACCCCCCTGAGTGGCTACACCTTC. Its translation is CATSTPLSGYTF.

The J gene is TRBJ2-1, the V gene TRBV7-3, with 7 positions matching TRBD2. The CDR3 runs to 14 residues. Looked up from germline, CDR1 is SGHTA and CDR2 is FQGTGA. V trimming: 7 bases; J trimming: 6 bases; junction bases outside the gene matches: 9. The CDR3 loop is CASTRGGTLNEQFF. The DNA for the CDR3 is TGTGCCAGCACTCGGGGAGGGACGCTCAATGAGCAGTTCTTC.

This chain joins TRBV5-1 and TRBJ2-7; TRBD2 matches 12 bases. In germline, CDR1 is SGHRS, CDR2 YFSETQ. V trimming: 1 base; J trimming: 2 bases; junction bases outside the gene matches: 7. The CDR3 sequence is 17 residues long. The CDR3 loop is CASSLFPASGRAYEQYF. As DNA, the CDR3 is TGCGCCAGCAGCTTGTTTCCCGCTAGCGGGAGGGCCTACGAGCAGTACTTC.

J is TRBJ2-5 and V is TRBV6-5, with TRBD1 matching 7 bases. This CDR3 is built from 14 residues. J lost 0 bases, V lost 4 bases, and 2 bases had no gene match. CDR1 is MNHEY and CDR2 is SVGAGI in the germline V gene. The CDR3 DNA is TGTGCCAGCAGTTCGGGACAGAACCAAGAGACCCAGTACTTC. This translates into CASSSGQNQETQYF.

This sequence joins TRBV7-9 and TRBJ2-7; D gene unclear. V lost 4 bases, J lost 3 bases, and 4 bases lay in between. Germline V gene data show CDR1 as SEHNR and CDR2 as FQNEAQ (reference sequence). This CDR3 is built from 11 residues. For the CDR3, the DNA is TGTGCCAGCAGCTCCTTCTACGAGCAGTACTTC. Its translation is CASSSFYEQYF.

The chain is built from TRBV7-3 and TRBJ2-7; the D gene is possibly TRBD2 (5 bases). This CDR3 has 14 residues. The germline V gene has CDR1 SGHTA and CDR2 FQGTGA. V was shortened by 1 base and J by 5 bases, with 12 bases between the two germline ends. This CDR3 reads CASSLSGSLNEQYF. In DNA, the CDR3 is TGTGCCAGCAGCTTAAGTGGGAGTCTGAACGAGCAGTACTTC.

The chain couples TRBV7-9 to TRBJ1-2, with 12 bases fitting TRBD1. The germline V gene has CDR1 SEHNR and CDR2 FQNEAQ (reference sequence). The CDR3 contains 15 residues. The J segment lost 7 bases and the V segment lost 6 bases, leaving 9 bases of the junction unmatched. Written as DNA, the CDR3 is TGTGCCAGCAGTTCTCCGGGACAGGGGGCTGGTGGCTACACCTTC. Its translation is CASSSPGQGAGGYTF.

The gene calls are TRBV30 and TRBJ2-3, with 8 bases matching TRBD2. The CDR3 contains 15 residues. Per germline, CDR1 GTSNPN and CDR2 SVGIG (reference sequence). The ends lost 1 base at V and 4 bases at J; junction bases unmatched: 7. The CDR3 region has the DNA TGTGCCTGGAGTGCGGGAGGGCCTGGCCCAGATACGCAGTATTTT. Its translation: CAWSAGGPGPDTQYF.

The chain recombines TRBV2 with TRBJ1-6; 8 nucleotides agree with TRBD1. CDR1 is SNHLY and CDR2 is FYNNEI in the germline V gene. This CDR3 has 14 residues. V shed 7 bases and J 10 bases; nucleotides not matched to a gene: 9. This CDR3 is CASTPTGAGSPLHF. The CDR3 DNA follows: TGTGCCAGCACCCCGACAGGGGCCGGATCACCCCTCCACTTT. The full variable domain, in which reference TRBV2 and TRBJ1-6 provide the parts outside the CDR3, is EPEVTQTPSHQVTQMGQEVILRCVPISNHLYFYWYRQILGQKVEFLVSFYNNEISEKSEIFDDQFSVERPDGSNFTLKIRSTKLEDSAMYFCASTPTGAGSPLHFGNGTRLTVT.

CDR3 region: CASSSGTGGFSNQPQHF. CDR3 sequence (DNA): TGCGCCAGCAGCTCCGGGACAGGGGGGTTTAGCAATCAGCCCCAGCATTTT. This chain joins TRBV4-3 and TRBJ1-5, with TRBD1 matching over 11 bases. Germline CDR1 is LGHNA and CDR2 is YSLEER. J was trimmed by 0 bases and V by 5 bases; bases with no gene match: 6. The CDR3 is 17 amino acids.

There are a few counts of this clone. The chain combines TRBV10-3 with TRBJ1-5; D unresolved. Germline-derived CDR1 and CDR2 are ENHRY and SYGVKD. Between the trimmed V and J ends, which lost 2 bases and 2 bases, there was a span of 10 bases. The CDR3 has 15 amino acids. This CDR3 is CAISEGRNRNQPQHF. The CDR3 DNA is TGTGCCATCAGTGAGGGGAGGAATCGCAATCAGCCCCAGCATTTT.

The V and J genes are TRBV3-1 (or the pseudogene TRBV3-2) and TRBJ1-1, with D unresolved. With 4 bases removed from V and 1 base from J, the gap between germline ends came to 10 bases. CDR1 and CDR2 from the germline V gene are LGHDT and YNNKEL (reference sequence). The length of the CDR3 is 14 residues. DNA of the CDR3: TGTGCCAGCAGCCTGGGAGTAGGGAACACTGAAGCTTTCTTT. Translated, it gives CASSLGVGNTEAFF.

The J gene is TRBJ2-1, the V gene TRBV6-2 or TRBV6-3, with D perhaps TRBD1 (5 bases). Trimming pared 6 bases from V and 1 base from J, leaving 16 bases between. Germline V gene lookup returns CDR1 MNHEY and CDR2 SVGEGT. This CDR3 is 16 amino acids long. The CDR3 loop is CASSIIQQVSYNEQFF. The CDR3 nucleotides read TGTGCCAGCAGCATTATCCAACAGGTATCCTACAATGAGCAGTTCTTC.

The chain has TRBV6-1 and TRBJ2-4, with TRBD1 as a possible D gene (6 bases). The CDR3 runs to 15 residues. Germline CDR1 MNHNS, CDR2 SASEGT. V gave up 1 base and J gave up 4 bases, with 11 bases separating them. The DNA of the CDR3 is TGTGCCAGCAGTGAAGGTGGACAGCTTAAAAACATTCAGTACTTC. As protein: CASSEGGQLKNIQYF.

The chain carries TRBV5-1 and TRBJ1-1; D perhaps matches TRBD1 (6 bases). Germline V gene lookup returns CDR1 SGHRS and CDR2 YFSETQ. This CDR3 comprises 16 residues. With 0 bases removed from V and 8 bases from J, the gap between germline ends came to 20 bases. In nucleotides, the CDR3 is TGCGCCAGCAGCTTGGGTTGGGTGACCGGGGGGACAGAAGCTTTCTTT. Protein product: CASSLGWVTGGTEAFF.

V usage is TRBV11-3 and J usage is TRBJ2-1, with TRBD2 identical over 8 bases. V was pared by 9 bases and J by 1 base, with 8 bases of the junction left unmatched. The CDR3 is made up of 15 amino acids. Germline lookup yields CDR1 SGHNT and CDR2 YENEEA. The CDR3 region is CASGAGGRSYNEQFF. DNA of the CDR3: TGTGCCAGTGGTGCGGGAGGCCGATCCTACAATGAGCAGTTCTTC.

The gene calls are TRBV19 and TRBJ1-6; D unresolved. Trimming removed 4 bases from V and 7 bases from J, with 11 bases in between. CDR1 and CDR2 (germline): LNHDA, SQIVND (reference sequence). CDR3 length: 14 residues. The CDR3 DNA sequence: TGTGCCAGTAGTACTTCACAGACCAATTCACCCCTCCACTTT. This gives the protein CASSTSQTNSPLHF.

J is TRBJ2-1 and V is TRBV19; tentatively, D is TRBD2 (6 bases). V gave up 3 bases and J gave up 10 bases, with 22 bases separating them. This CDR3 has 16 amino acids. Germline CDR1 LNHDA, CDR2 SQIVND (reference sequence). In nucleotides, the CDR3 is TGTGCCAGTAGTATGATGGGGGGTCGCTTGCTTATGGAGCAGTTCTTC. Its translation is CASSMMGGRLLMEQFF.